Listed below are T cell receptor beta chains from one sample, sequenced in a study of T-cell reconstitution after alpha-beta-depleted transplantation in children. MiXCR, run by TCRdb on the PCR reads, gives a single entry per CDR3 protein. Of a few hundred thousand distinct CDR3 sequences in the sample, 7.5% to 10% were seen once. The specimen comprised PBMCs from the stem cell graft donor, sampled from the stem cell graft. The receptors were sampled from a human donor who donated a stem cell graft to a child with SCID. The CDR3 runs from the conserved cysteine through the conserved F or W. The D gene is left open where the match is weak. The listing skips clone size in some rows; elsewhere it reads once, few, many or a size class.

J | V | D | size | CDR3 | DNA
TRBJ1-2 | TRBV12-3/TRBV12-4 | NA | many | CASRGERGGDYGYTF | TGTGCCAGCAGGGGCGAGAGGGGGGGGGACTATGGCTACACCTTC
TRBJ1-2 | TRBV5-6 | TRBD1 | many | CASSLRPGTGHYGYTF | TGTGCCAGCAGCTTGCGCCCTGGGACAGGGCACTATGGCTACACCTTC
TRBJ2-7 | TRBV19 | NA | many | CASSISGSYEQYF | TGTGCCAGTAGTATCTCCGGTTCCTACGAGCAGTACTTC
TRBJ1-1 | TRBV19 | NA | NA | CASSISGDTNTEAFF | TGTGCCAGTAGTATAAGCGGGGATACGAACACTGAAGCTTTCTTT
TRBJ2-7 | TRBV5-1 | TRBD1 | few | CASSLGLQGERYEQYF | TGCGCCAGCAGCTTGGGACTACAGGGGGAAAGGTACGAGCAGTACTTC
TRBJ2-1 | TRBV15 | NA | many | CATSRDRRGQGLGGIHNEQFF | TGTGCCACCAGCAGAGATAGGAGGGGGCAAGGCTTAGGCGGAATACACAATGAGCAGTTCTTC
TRBJ1-1 | TRBV20-1 | NA | many | CSAEGTGYSPEAFF | TGCAGTGCCGAAGGTACAGGTTATTCTCCTGAAGCTTTCTTT
TRBJ2-3 | TRBV12-3/TRBV12-4 | NA | many | CASTLRGGHRDTQYF | TGTGCCAGCACCTTGAGGGGGGGGCATCGAGATACGCAGTATTTT
TRBJ2-1 | TRBV6-2/TRBV6-3 | TRBD2 | many | CASSYSRGGTYNEQFF | TGTGCCAGCAGTTACTCTAGGGGAGGGACCTACAATGAGCAGTTCTTC
TRBJ1-4 | TRBV5-1 | NA | many | CASSLESSFNEKLFF | TGCGCCAGCAGCTTGGAGTCCTCGTTCAATGAAAAACTGTTTTTT
TRBJ2-3 | TRBV10-3 | NA | NA | CAISVKSTDTQYF | TGTGCCATCAGTGTGAAAAGCACAGATACGCAGTATTTT
TRBJ2-3 | TRBV5-1 | NA | many | CASSAGLFGTDTQYF | TGCGCCAGCAGCGCCGGACTATTCGGCACAGATACGCAGTATTTT
TRBJ2-5 | TRBV6-1 | TRBD2 | many | CASTVTSGGTQYF | TGTGCCAGCACTGTGACTAGCGGGGGTACCCAGTACTTC
TRBJ1-5 | TRBV7-2 | NA | few | CASSPMPGPNQPQHF | TGTGCCAGCAGCCCCATGCCGGGACCCAATCAGCCCCAGCATTTT
TRBJ2-3 | TRBV20-1 | TRBD2 | many | CSASVTGTSGTDTQYF | TGCAGTGCTAGTGTTACCGGGACTAGCGGCACAGATACGCAGTATTTT
TRBJ2-5 | TRBV5-1 | TRBD2 | many | CASSLGLAGETQYF | TGCGCCAGCAGCTTGGGACTAGCTGGGGAGACCCAGTACTTC